The 21 T cell receptor beta chains below were found in one sample sequenced in a study of blood T cell repertoires in COVID-19. The assay was immunoSEQ multiplex PCR, and TCRdb's table has in-frame clones only and misses some. The table lists roughly 50,000 clones, around 79% of them singletons. The sample consisted of peripheral blood. The receptors come from a human donor with active or convalescent COVID-19. The donor label of this sample is uncertain.

The V gene is TRBV11-2, the J gene TRBJ1-1, with TRBD1 matching 8 bases. CDR1 and CDR2 (germline): SGHAT, FQNNGV. This CDR3 has 14 residues. V dropped 7 bases and J dropped 4; count of bases not matched to a gene: 8. The CDR3 region has the DNA TGTGCCAGCATCCTACAGGGGGGGAGCACTGAAGCTTTCTTT. Protein sequence: CASILQGGSTEAFF.

This clone was picked up a small number of times. Other DNA sequences within the sample encode an identical CDR3. The chain is built from TRBV9 and TRBJ2-1; 10 nucleotides align to TRBD2. CDR3 size: 14 residues. Germline trimming cut 0 bases from V and 7 bases from J; bases unmatched to any gene: 1. CDR1 is SGDLS, CDR2 YYNGEE, per germline. CDR3: CASSVGTSGNEQFF. CDR3 bases: TGTGCCAGCAGCGTAGGGACTAGCGGAAATGAGCAGTTCTTC.

CDR3 bases: TGTGCCAGCAGCCTCGCCTACGAGCAGTACTTC. It encodes CASSLAYEQYF. This chain links TRBV14 with TRBJ2-7; D call uncertain. This CDR3 is built from 11 residues. V gave up 4 bases and J gave up 2 bases, with 3 bases separating them. In germline, CDR1 is SGHDN, CDR2 FVKESK.

This CDR3 reads CASSESAGYGYTF. For the CDR3, the DNA is TGCGCCAGCAGTGAGTCGGCAGGGTATGGCTACACCTTC. The chain uses TRBV10-1 and TRBJ1-2; possible D gene TRBD1, 5 bases. CDR1 and CDR2 (germline): WNHNN, SYGVQD (reference sequence). V was trimmed by 0 bases and J by 5 bases, leaving 7 bases between them. This CDR3 has 13 amino acids.

This rearrangement joins TRBV30 to TRBJ1-1; TRBD1 matches at 7 bases. Germline V CDR1 and CDR2: GTSNPN, SVGIG (reference sequence). Trimming removed 3 bases from V and 1 base from J; junction bases left unmatched: 5. The CDR3 runs to 14 residues. The CDR3 is CAWSWGQRNTEAFF. The CDR3 nucleotides read TGTGCCTGGAGCTGGGGACAGCGGAACACTGAAGCTTTCTTT.

CDR3 in amino acids: CASSLVSGELFF. For the CDR3, the DNA is TGCGCCAGCAGCCTCGTTTCGGGGGAGCTGTTTTTT. The chain combines TRBV4-3 with TRBJ2-2; D is undetermined. The CDR3 extends over 12 amino acids. V gave up 4 bases and J gave up 8 bases, with 8 bases separating them. The germline V gene encodes CDR1 LGHNA and CDR2 YSLEER.

In this sample, this clone turned up a few times. V usage is TRBV11-2 and J usage is TRBJ1-5; D is perhaps TRBD1 (6 bases). Trimming removed 1 base at V and 2 bases at J, with 12 bases between. The CDR3 is 16 residues long. Germline CDR1 is SGHAT and CDR2 is FQNNGV. Written as DNA, the CDR3 is TGTGCCAGCAGCTTAGCTGTATCAGGGGGCAATCAGCCCCAGCATTTT. Protein sequence: CASSLAVSGGNQPQHF.

The chain has TRBV19 and TRBJ2-7, with 9 bases matching TRBD2. V shed 5 bases and J 1 base; nucleotides not matched to a gene: 3. Germline V gives CDR1 LNHDA, CDR2 SQIVND (reference sequence). This CDR3 contains 14 residues. CDR3 amino acids: CASSLSGSSYEQYF. The DNA of the CDR3 is TGTGCCAGTAGTCTTAGCGGGAGTTCCTACGAGCAGTACTTC. The whole variable domain, remainder taken from reference TRBV19 and TRBJ2-7, is DGGITQSPKYLFRKEGQNVTLSCEQNLNHDAMYWYRQDPGQGLRLIYYSQIVNDFQKGDIAEGYSVSREKKESFPLTVTSAQKNPTAFYLCASSLSGSSYEQYFGPGTRLTVT.

The CDR3 reads CASSSQGNTEAFF. As DNA, the CDR3 is TGCGCCAGCAGCTCTCAGGGGAACACTGAAGCTTTCTTT. This sequence joins TRBV5-1 and TRBJ1-1; possibly TRBD1 for D (5 bases). The CDR3 is 13 residues long. Germline assignment: CDR1 SGHRS and CDR2 YFSETQ. Trimming removed 3 bases at V and 1 base at J, with 7 bases between.

This chain connects TRBV19 to TRBJ2-7; maybe TRBD1 (5 bases). CDR1 and CDR2 from the germline V gene are LNHDA and SQIVND (reference sequence). The germline V and J ends were trimmed by 8 bases and 0 bases, with 14 bases remaining between them. This CDR3 is built from 14 residues. CDR3 sequence reads: CASRTGFSSYEQYF. In DNA form, the CDR3 reads TGTGCCAGTCGTACAGGATTCAGCTCCTACGAGCAGTACTTC.

In its sample, this clone was seen a few times. The chain uses TRBV3-1 (or the pseudogene TRBV3-2) and TRBJ2-7, with D maybe TRBD2 (6 bases). CDR1 and CDR2 (germline): LGHDT, YNNKEL (reference sequence). Trimming removed 3 bases at V and 4 bases at J, with 16 bases between. The CDR3 contains 15 residues. DNA of the CDR3: TGTGCCAGCAGCCACGCCGGGGGAGCCGTATACGAGCAGTACTTC. It codes for CASSHAGGAVYEQYF.

This clone was seen more than once but under ten times. This rearrangement joins TRBV2 to TRBJ2-6, with D maybe TRBD2 (5 bases). Deletions cut 5 bases from V and 2 bases from J, with 13 bases between. CDR1 and CDR2 from the germline V gene are SNHLY and FYNNEI. This CDR3 region has 16 residues. This CDR3 is CASSPLSGTGANVLTF. Here the CDR3 DNA reads TGTGCCAGCAGTCCCTTGTCGGGGACTGGGGCCAACGTCCTGACTTTC.

The sample holds a few counts of this clone. V and J are TRBV19 and TRBJ2-7; 7 bases fit TRBD2. The CDR3 is 16 residues long. V shed 4 bases and J 2 bases; nucleotides not matched to a gene: 11. The V gene's germline CDR1 is LNHDA and CDR2 SQIVND (reference sequence). CDR3 residues: CASSKGIAGDAYEQYF. CDR3 coding DNA: TGTGCCAGTAGTAAGGGGATAGCGGGTGACGCCTACGAGCAGTACTTC.

The chain combines TRBV14 with TRBJ1-2; TRBD1 aligns across 8 bases. The J segment lost 2 bases and the V segment lost 1 base, leaving 9 bases of the junction unmatched. Germline lookup yields CDR1 SGHDN and CDR2 FVKESK. CDR3 length: 17 amino acids. The CDR3 reads CASSQGTGTSLNYGYTF. Written as DNA, the CDR3 is TGTGCCAGCAGCCAAGGGACAGGGACCTCTTTAAACTATGGCTACACCTTC. Supplemented by reference TRBV14 and TRBJ1-2, the full variable domain reads EAGVTQFPSHSVIEKGQTVTLRCDPISGHDNLYWYRRVMGKEIKFLLHFVKESKQDESGMPNNRFLAERTGGTYSTLKVQPAELEDSGVYFCASSQGTGTSLNYGYTFGSGTRLTVV.

The chain joins TRBV10-3 to TRBJ2-7, with 8 bases matching TRBD1. With V trimmed by 9 bases and J by 2 bases, 9 bases remained unmatched. Per germline, CDR1 ENHRY and CDR2 SYGVKD. The CDR3 has 14 amino acids. Here the CDR3 DNA reads TGTGCCATGCAAGGGACAGGTGATACCTACGAGCAGTACTTC. This sequence encodes CAMQGTGDTYEQYF.

The chain combines TRBV29-1 with TRBJ2-1; D is possibly TRBD1 (6 bases). Germline CDR1 reads SQVTM; CDR2 reads ANQGSEA. Between the trimmed V and J ends, which lost 3 bases and 7 bases, there was a span of 13 bases. This CDR3 is built from 13 residues. CDR3 nucleotides: TGCAGCGTTGAGATACAGGGTGTGAATGAGCAGTTCTTC. It encodes CSVEIQGVNEQFF.

V is TRBV4-2 and J is TRBJ1-2; D gene unclear. Germline assignment: CDR1 LGHNA and CDR2 YNFKEQ. There are 16 residues in the CDR3. Trimming removed 0 bases at V and 0 bases at J, with 11 bases between. This CDR3 is CASSQDERRANYGYTF. Here the CDR3 DNA reads TGTGCCAGCAGCCAAGATGAACGGAGGGCTAACTATGGCTACACCTTC.

J is TRBJ2-6 and V is TRBV14; D is unclear. The germline gives CDR1 SGHDN, CDR2 FVKESK. The length of the CDR3 is 16 residues. V lost 3 bases and J lost 5, with 14 bases in between. As DNA, the CDR3 is TGTGCCAGCAGCCAGGTCCGCACCCAGAGGGCCAACGTCCTGACTTTC. It codes for CASSQVRTQRANVLTF.

The chain couples TRBV5-1 to TRBJ2-7; TRBD1 matches 12 bases. Germline CDR1 is SGHRS and CDR2 is YFSETQ. V lost 0 bases, J lost 5 bases, and 3 bases stayed unmatched. The CDR3 totals 15 residues. Written as DNA, the CDR3 is TGCGCCAGCAGCTTGGAGGGACAGGGGGCCAACGAGCAGTACTTC. Residues: CASSLEGQGANEQYF.

The V call is TRBV30, the J call TRBJ2-7, with TRBD2 matching over 7 bases. The ends lost 4 bases at V and 3 bases at J; junction bases unmatched: 6. Germline loops: CDR1 GTSNPN, CDR2 SVGIG (reference sequence). This CDR3 contains 13 residues. This CDR3 reads CAWIGLGRYEQYF. CDR3 bases: TGTGCCTGGATAGGACTAGGACGCTACGAGCAGTACTTC. Full variable domain (outside the CDR3, taken from reference TRBV30 and TRBJ2-7): SQTIHQWPATLVQPVGSPLSLECTVEGTSNPNLYWYRQAAGRGLQLLFYSVGIGQISSEVPQNLSASRPQDRQFILSSKKLLLSDSGFYLCAWIGLGRYEQYFGPGTRLTVT.

This CDR3 is CASSGPTGGPNNEQFF. The CDR3 DNA reads as TGCGCCAGCAGTGGCCCAACGGGAGGGCCTAACAATGAGCAGTTCTTC. The chain has TRBV10-1 and TRBJ2-1; 8 bases agree with TRBD2. The V and J ends lost 4 bases and 5 bases, in that order; junction bases with no gene match: 10. The CDR3 has 16 amino acids. Germline V lookup: CDR1 WNHNN, CDR2 SYGVQD (reference sequence).